Listed here are 10 T cell receptor beta chains from one sample, sequenced in a study of cytomegalovirus exposure and HLA in healthy donors. This PCR relied on a set of 60 Vbeta primers and 13 Jbeta primers. Here immunoSEQ multiplex PCR was the method, and the copy in TCRdb shows in-frame clones only, minus some. Of 65,000 to 75,000 clones listed, about 73% were seen once; the top ten hold more than 9.5%. The sample was PBMCs. All receptors come from a woman aged 55-75 years in good health and CMV-seropositive.

This clone showed up just a few times. The chain couples TRBV4-1 to TRBJ2-3, with D unclear. Trimming removed 4 bases at V and 3 bases at J, with 11 bases between. Germline-derived CDR1 and CDR2 are MGHRA and YSYEKL. The length of the CDR3 is 14 residues. The CDR3 coding sequence is TGCGCCAGCAGCCTTGGGCCAAAAACAGATACGCAGTATTTT. It translates to CASSLGPKTDTQYF.

At least ten counts were recorded for this clone. The genes are TRBV7-9 and TRBJ1-4; the D is unclear. Germline values: CDR1 SEHNR, CDR2 FQNEAQ (reference sequence). The CDR3 runs to 15 residues. V was clipped by 1 base and J by 0 bases, with 6 bases between them. The CDR3 region is CASSLDGATNEKLFF. DNA for the CDR3: TGTGCCAGCAGCTTAGACGGTGCAACTAATGAAAAACTGTTTTTT.

The chain links TRBV19 to TRBJ1-1; 7 bases are a match to TRBD1. V shed 5 bases, J shed 5 bases, and the junction held 5 bases outside the gene matches. CDR1 and CDR2 (germline): LNHDA, SQIVND (reference sequence). CDR3 length equals 13 residues. The CDR3 reads CASSGTVKTEAFF. The CDR3 DNA reads TGTGCCAGTAGTGGGACAGTTAAGACTGAAGCTTTCTTT.

The chain recombines TRBV9 with TRBJ1-2, with D possibly matching TRBD1 (6 bases). This CDR3 comprises 15 residues. Trimming removed 3 bases from V and 7 bases from J, with 19 bases in between. The germline gives CDR1 SGDLS, CDR2 YYNGEE. The CDR3 loop is CASSGTDALGGGYTF. The CDR3 bases are TGTGCCAGCAGCGGGACAGATGCACTTGGGGGTGGCTACACCTTC.

The chain recombines TRBV7-2 with TRBJ1-1, with D possibly matching TRBD1 (5 bases). Germline values: CDR1 SGHTA, CDR2 FQGNSA. The CDR3 runs 14 residues. Trimming took 2 bases from V and 4 from J, leaving 11 bases between them. CDR3 nucleotides: TGTGCCAGCAGCTTAACGTGGGGCAGCACTGAAGCTTTCTTT. It encodes CASSLTWGSTEAFF.

V and J are TRBV5-6 and TRBJ2-5, with D possibly matching TRBD2 (6 bases). Germline-derived CDR1 and CDR2 are SGHDT and YYEEEE. The V and J ends lost 1 base and 5 bases respectively, with 15 bases between them. The CDR3 spans 15 residues. CDR3 loop: CASSLNGRGSETQYF. The CDR3 DNA reads TGTGCCAGCAGCTTGAATGGACGGGGGTCGGAGACCCAGTACTTC.

This chain connects TRBV7-9 to TRBJ2-7, with 15 nucleotides matching TRBD2. The germline CDR1 and CDR2 sequences are SEHNR and FQNEAQ (reference sequence). The trim removed 0 bases at V and 3 bases at J, leaving 6 bases unmatched. This CDR3 comprises 18 residues. CDR3 sequence reads: CASSLASGLAGGDYEQYF. The CDR3, as DNA: TGTGCCAGCAGCTTAGCCTCGGGACTAGCGGGAGGAGACTACGAGCAGTACTTC.

This clone has just a few counts. A far larger clone lies a single base away; this is likely a read error. Because the CDR3 is missing its conserved closing phenylalanine or tryptophan, this is likely a read error. Other DNA sequences within the sample encode an identical CDR3. This chain joins TRBV5-1 and TRBJ1-4; TRBD1 is a possible D gene (6 bases). Germline V gene sequence: CDR1 SGHRS, CDR2 YFSETQ. The CDR3 contains 15 residues. Trimming pared 0 bases from V and 7 bases from J, leaving 13 bases between. The CDR3 spells CASSLAEGDSEKLFV. The CDR3 nucleotides read TGCGCCAGCAGCTTGGCCGAGGGGGATAGTGAAAAACTGTTTGTT.

This clone has more than one count but fewer than ten. The chain couples TRBV2 to TRBJ2-3; 9 bases fit TRBD2. The CDR3 contains 14 residues. V shed 2 bases, J shed 8 bases, and the junction held 5 bases outside the gene matches. CDR1 SNHLY and CDR2 FYNNEI come from the germline V gene. CDR3 nucleotide sequence: TGTGCCAGCAGTGAACAGCGGGGGGACGGTACGCAGTATTTT. As protein: CASSEQRGDGTQYF.

V gene TRBV14 combines with J gene TRBJ1-3; D is unclear. There are 11 residues in the CDR3. Trimming cost V 5 bases and J 6 bases, with 5 bases left between them. The germline V gene encodes CDR1 SGHDN and CDR2 FVKESK. CDR3 coding DNA: TGTGCCAGCAGCTACTCAAACACCATATATTTT. Translation gives CASSYSNTIYF.